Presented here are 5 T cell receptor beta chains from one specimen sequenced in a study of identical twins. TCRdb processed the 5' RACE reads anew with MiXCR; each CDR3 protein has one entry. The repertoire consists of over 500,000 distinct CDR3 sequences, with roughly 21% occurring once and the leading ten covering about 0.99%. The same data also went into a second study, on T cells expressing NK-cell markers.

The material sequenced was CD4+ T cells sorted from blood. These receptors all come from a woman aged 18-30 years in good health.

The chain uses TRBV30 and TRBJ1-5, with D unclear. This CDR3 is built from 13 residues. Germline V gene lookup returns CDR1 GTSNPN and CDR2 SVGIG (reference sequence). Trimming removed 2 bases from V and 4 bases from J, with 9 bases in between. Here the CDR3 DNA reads TGTGCCTGGAGTTACGGTCATAATCAGCCCCAGCATTTT. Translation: CAWSYGHNQPQHF.

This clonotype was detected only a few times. DNA for the CDR3: TGTGCCAGCAGTTACTCGATCAGTGGTGAGCAGTTCTTC. This codes for CASSYSISGEQFF. The rearrangement uses TRBV6-5 and TRBJ2-1; no definite D call. Between the trimmed V and J ends, which lost 0 bases and 9 bases, there was a span of 9 bases. Germline CDR1 is MNHEY and CDR2 is SVGAGI. CDR3 size: 13 residues.

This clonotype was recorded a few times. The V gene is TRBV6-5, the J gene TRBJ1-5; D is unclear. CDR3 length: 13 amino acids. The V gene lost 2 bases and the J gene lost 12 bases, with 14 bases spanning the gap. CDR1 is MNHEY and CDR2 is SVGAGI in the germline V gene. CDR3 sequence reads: CASSYQKDGRQHF. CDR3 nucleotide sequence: TGTGCCAGCAGTTACCAGAAGGACGGGCGCCAGCATTTT.

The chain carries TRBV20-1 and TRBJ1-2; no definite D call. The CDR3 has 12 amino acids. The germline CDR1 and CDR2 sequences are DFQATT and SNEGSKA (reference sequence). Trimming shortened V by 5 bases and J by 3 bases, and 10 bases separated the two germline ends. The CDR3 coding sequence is TGCAGTGCTCCGGACGCCTACTATGGCTACACCTTC. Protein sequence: CSAPDAYYGYTF.

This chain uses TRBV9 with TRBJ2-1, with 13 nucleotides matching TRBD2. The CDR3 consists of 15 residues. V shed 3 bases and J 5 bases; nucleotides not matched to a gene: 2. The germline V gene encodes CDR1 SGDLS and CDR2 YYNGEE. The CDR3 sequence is CASSATSGRDNEQFF. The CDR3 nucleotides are TGTGCCAGCAGCGCCACTAGCGGGAGGGACAATGAGCAGTTCTTC.